This entry describes one T cell receptor (beta chain). Generated by immunoSEQ multiplex PCR, the TCRdb table keeps only in-frame clones and is missing some. Among 300,000 to 350,000 clones listed, 75% to 90% were seen once. This entry belongs to a study of blood T cell repertoires in COVID-19. For the study at large: Nucleic acid was either cDNA or gDNA, and it came from T cells, B-cell-depleted T cells, or PBMCs.

The germline V and J ends were trimmed by 10 bases and 4 bases, with 13 bases remaining between them. Germline V gene data show CDR1 as MNHEY and CDR2 as SVGAGI. The CDR3 extends over 12 amino acids. The TCR was taken from a woman in her 30s with COVID-19, enrolled during active disease. The sample consisted of peripheral blood. The V and J genes are TRBV6-5 and TRBJ1-2; D uncertain. The CDR3 region is CATLSTGYGYTF. The CDR3 DNA follows: TGTGCCACCCTATCCACCGGCTATGGCTACACCTTC.